Below are 26 T cell receptor beta chains sequenced from a single sample in a study of blood T cells in healthy people across ages. Together with a sample-barcoded 5' primer, a J-beta primer mix was included in a second PCR lasting about 7 to 11 cycles. One entry per CDR3 protein, called by TCRdb with MiXCR from the 5' RACE reads. The sample holds 1.5 million to 2 million distinct CDR3 sequences, roughly 27% seen once. The sequenced material came from blood. Every receptor here comes from a woman between 25 and 40 years old in good health.

The chain links TRBV12-3 or TRBV12-4 to TRBJ2-7; D is ambiguous. The germline V and J ends were trimmed by 5 bases and 5 bases, with 13 bases remaining between them. CDR3 length: 13 residues. This CDR3 is CASSPGILNEQYF. In nucleotides, the CDR3 is TGTGCCAGCAGTCCCGGCATTTTGAACGAGCAGTACTTC.

This clonotype was found many times. This chain joins TRBV15 and TRBJ2-6; 9 bases align to TRBD1. The CDR3 consists of 21 residues. CDR1 is LNHNV, CDR2 YYDKDF, per germline (reference sequence). V lost 0 bases and J lost 1; bases outside the gene matches: 13. CDR3 amino acids: CATSRETGTGHRRSGANVLTF. CDR3 bases: TGTGCCACCAGCAGAGAGACCGGGACAGGGCATCGTAGGTCTGGGGCCAACGTCCTGACTTTC.

This clonotype was found many times. The chain combines TRBV29-1 with TRBJ2-1; tentatively, D is TRBD1 or TRBD2 (5 bases each). The CDR3 contains 14 residues. Germline lookup yields CDR1 SQVTM and CDR2 ANQGSEA. Trimming pared 3 bases from V and 8 bases from J, leaving 17 bases between. The chain's CDR3 is CSVEDREGADEQFF. The DNA of the CDR3 is TGCAGCGTTGAGGATCGGGAAGGGGCGGATGAGCAGTTCTTC.

The chain is built from TRBV6-5 and TRBJ2-5, with a weak D call TRBD2 (6 bases). This CDR3 contains 15 residues. V lost 3 bases to trimming and J lost 0 bases, with 11 bases between them. Germline V CDR1 and CDR2: MNHEY, SVGAGI. The CDR3 loop reads CASSYSERDQETQYF. CDR3 in DNA: TGTGCCAGCAGTTATTCTGAGCGGGACCAAGAGACCCAGTACTTC.

The chain combines TRBV5-5 with TRBJ2-3, with 8 bases that match TRBD2. Trimming removed 0 bases from V and 2 bases from J; junction bases left unmatched: 5. In germline, CDR1 is SGHKS, CDR2 YYEKEE (reference sequence). The CDR3 has 16 residues. The CDR3 protein is CASSLVSGGYTDTQYF. CDR3 nucleotides: TGTGCCAGCAGCTTGGTAAGCGGGGGATACACAGATACGCAGTATTTT.

This chain links TRBV28 with TRBJ1-5; D not certain. Looked up from germline, CDR1 is MDHEN and CDR2 is SYDVKM. CDR3 length equals 14 residues. V lost 7 bases and J lost 3, with 13 bases in between. Here the CDR3 DNA reads TGTGCCAGCACCCCGGTGAACACCAATCAGCCCCAGCATTTT. This encodes CASTPVNTNQPQHF.

This chain links TRBV20-1 with TRBJ1-6; TRBD1 is a possible D gene (6 bases). V lost 5 bases, J lost 10 bases, and 18 bases lay in between. CDR1 and CDR2 (germline): DFQATT, SNEGSKA (reference sequence). The CDR3 covers 14 residues. CDR3 sequence (DNA): TGCAGTGCTGAAGACAGGAGGTGGGAGTCACCCCTCCACTTT. It yields the protein CSAEDRRWESPLHF.

This clonotype appeared a few times. The rearrangement uses TRBV20-1 and TRBJ2-7; 7 nucleotides align to TRBD1. Germline V gene data show CDR1 as DFQATT and CDR2 as SNEGSKA (reference sequence). V lost 3 bases to trimming and J lost 7 bases; unmatched junction nucleotides: 6. The CDR3 is 12 residues long. The CDR3 sequence is CSASGQALEQYF. The CDR3 DNA reads TGCAGTGCTAGCGGACAGGCCTTAGAGCAGTACTTC.

Ten or more counts support this clonotype. Germline and junction disagree at one end, which may indicate a read error. The chain recombines TRBV5-1 with TRBJ2-1; TRBD2 aligns across 8 bases. The CDR3 has 15 residues. Germline V gene lookup returns CDR1 SGHRS and CDR2 YFSETQ. The CDR3, as DNA: TGTGCCAGCAGCCCTACTAGCGGCCCCTACAATGAGCAGTTCTTC. It yields the protein CASSPTSGPYNEQFF.

The table lists this clonotype with many counts. The chain joins TRBV7-2 to TRBJ1-2; D remains unclear. Germline V gene sequence: CDR1 SGHTA, CDR2 FQGNSA. The length of the CDR3 is 12 residues. V was trimmed by 4 bases and J by 7 bases, leaving 10 bases between them. The CDR3 loop reads CASSSGPAGYTF. Written as DNA, the CDR3 is TGTGCCAGCAGCTCAGGTCCGGCTGGCTACACCTTC. Based on the CDR3 plus reference TRBV7-2 and TRBJ1-2, the full variable domain is GAGVSQSPSNKVTEKGKDVELRCDPISGHTALYWYRQSLGQGLEFLIYFQGNSAPDKSGLPSDRFSAERTGGSVSTLTIQRTQQEDSAVYLCASSSGPAGYTFGSGTRLTVV.

The chain recombines TRBV4-3 with TRBJ2-4; weak D call: TRBD2 (5 bases). The closer fit of TRBJ2-7 to the DNA end suggests the J call may be wrong. The CDR3 covers 16 residues. Germline V gene lookup returns CDR1 LGHNA and CDR2 YSLEER. CDR3 sequence (DNA): TGCGCCAGCAGCCAAGATCATCGGGGAGTGGCGAACGAGCAGTACTTC. It encodes CASSQDHRGVANEQYF.

This clonotype appeared many times. This sequence joins TRBV12-3 or TRBV12-4 and TRBJ2-6; the D is unclear. The CDR3 loop spans 13 amino acids. Trimming stripped 6 bases from V and 4 bases from J, with 7 bases between. Written as DNA, the CDR3 is TGTGCCAGCAGCGCCTCAGGGGCCAACGTCCTGACTTTC. It is translated as CASSASGANVLTF.

This rearrangement joins TRBV5-1 to TRBJ2-3; D possibly corresponds to TRBD1 (5 bases). The CDR3 length is 13 residues. The V gene lost 7 bases and the J gene lost 4 bases, with 13 bases spanning the gap. CDR1 is SGHRS, CDR2 YFSETQ, per germline. The CDR3 region is CASRSTAADTQYF. The CDR3, as DNA: TGCGCCAGCCGGTCGACAGCCGCAGATACGCAGTATTTT.

This clonotype was seen repeatedly, ten times or more. J is TRBJ1-5 and V is TRBV5-1, with D perhaps TRBD1 (5 bases). The CDR3 sequence is 15 residues long. CDR1 and CDR2 (germline): SGHRS, YFSETQ. Trimming left V 0 bases short and J 4 bases short, with 11 bases between. The CDR3 DNA reads TGCGCCAGCAGCTTGGGGGGGACGGCAAATCAGCCCCAGCATTTT. Amino acid sequence: CASSLGGTANQPQHF.

Details on this clonotype: At one boundary the junction diverges from the germline segment, which might be a read error. This rearrangement joins TRBV27 to TRBJ2-6, with D unresolved. The CDR3 is 17 residues long. Germline CDR1 MNHEY, CDR2 SMNVEV (reference sequence). CDR3 DNA: TGTGCCAGCAGTACCACTGTGACCGTCTCTGGGCCCAACGTCCTGACTTTC. Encoded protein: CASSTTVTVSGPNVLTF.

This chain uses TRBV6-6 with TRBJ1-2, with 11 bases aligning to TRBD1. This CDR3 has 15 residues. The V gene end was trimmed by 4 bases and the J gene end by 6 bases; junction bases not matched to a gene: 7. The germline gives CDR1 MNHNY, CDR2 SVGAGI (reference sequence). In DNA, the CDR3 is TGTGCCAGCAGTTTCCTGGACAGGGGGCAGGATGGCTACACCTTC. It translates to CASSFLDRGQDGYTF.

The chain carries TRBV6-5 and TRBJ2-1; 14 bases are a match to TRBD2. The DNA end favors TRBJ2-7, so the J call may be wrong. The CDR3 has 18 amino acids. Per the germline V gene, CDR1 is MNHEY and CDR2 is SVGAGI. The CDR3 here is CASSYSRTSGRTYNEQYF. In nucleotides, the CDR3 is TGTGCCAGCAGTTACTCCCGGACTAGCGGGAGGACCTACAATGAGCAGTACTTC.

A remark on this clonotype: It may be a read error: a sequence one base away is much more abundant. This chain joins TRBV7-6 and TRBJ2-1; 11 positions match TRBD2. Germline V CDR1 and CDR2: SGHVS, FNYEAQ. The CDR3 is made up of 16 amino acids. The CDR3: CTSSLLLAGAYNEQFF. The CDR3 nucleotides are TGTACCAGCAGCTTACTACTAGCGGGAGCATACAATGAGCAGTTCTTC.

The rearrangement links TRBV7-2 to TRBJ2-3; a weak D match, TRBD1 (6 bases). V was pared by 6 bases and J by 8 bases, with 21 bases between. The V gene's germline CDR1 is SGHTA and CDR2 FQGNSA. This CDR3 region has 15 residues. The CDR3 loop reads CASRSGTYLGGTQYF. The CDR3 DNA sequence: TGTGCCAGCAGATCCGGGACCTACTTAGGGGGTACGCAGTATTTT.

The chain uses TRBV20-1 and TRBJ1-2; perhaps TRBD1 as D (5 bases). The CDR3 extends over 12 amino acids. Germline lookup yields CDR1 DFQATT and CDR2 SNEGSKA (reference sequence). The CDR3 DNA reads as TGCAGGGCCCCGACAGACGGAGGGGGCTACACCTTC. It yields the protein CRAPTDGGGYTF.

This clonotype was recorded at least ten times. The chain employs TRBV12-3 or TRBV12-4 and TRBJ1-2; maybe TRBD1 (5 bases). V lost 5 bases and J lost 7, with 14 bases in between. The length of the CDR3 is 13 residues. This CDR3 is CASSPRVEAGYTF. CDR3 sequence (DNA): TGTGCCAGCAGTCCCAGGGTCGAGGCTGGCTACACCTTC.

With regard to this clonotype: A much larger clone lies one base from this, so it may be a read error. V and J are TRBV6-1 and TRBJ1-2, with 11 bases identical to TRBD1. Per germline, CDR1 MNHNS and CDR2 SASEGT. This CDR3 comprises 13 residues. The CDR3 region is CVSRDRGNYGYTF. CDR3 nucleotide sequence: TGTGTCAGCAGGGACAGGGGGAACTATGGCTACACCTTC.

Only a few counts were recorded for this clonotype. Given a much more abundant clone one base away, this may be a read error. The DNA of the CDR3 is TGCGCCAGCAGCTTGGCGGCGGACTCCTACAATGAGCAGTTCTTC. Its protein product is CASSLAADSYNEQFF. The chain joins TRBV5-1 to TRBJ2-1; D remains unclear. Trimming pared 0 bases from V and 0 bases from J, leaving 7 bases between. This CDR3 has 15 amino acids. Germline assignment: CDR1 SGHRS and CDR2 YFSETQ.

This clonotype was picked up a small number of times. The chain joins TRBV28 to TRBJ2-7; D is possibly TRBD1 (6 bases). The CDR3 is 14 amino acids. Trimming cost V 5 bases and J 3 bases, with 14 bases left between them. Germline V gives CDR1 MDHEN, CDR2 SYDVKM. In DNA form, the CDR3 reads TGTGCCAGCAGTCAATCCGGGACAATCTACGAGCAGTACTTC. Translating gives CASSQSGTIYEQYF.

This clonotype occurred many times. The chain is built from TRBV5-1 and TRBJ1-1, with 7 bases fitting TRBD1. This CDR3 is 14 amino acids long. Trimming at V came to 1 base and at J to 5 bases, leaving 5 bases not matched to a gene. Germline V gene sequence: CDR1 SGHRS, CDR2 YFSETQ. This CDR3 is CASSLTGESTEAFF. As DNA, the CDR3 is TGCGCCAGCAGCTTGACAGGGGAGAGTACTGAAGCTTTCTTT.

This chain uses TRBV5-6 with TRBJ2-6; 11 bases are a match to TRBD2. The ends lost 4 bases at V and 0 bases at J; junction bases unmatched: 9. Germline lookup yields CDR1 SGHDT and CDR2 YYEEEE. The CDR3 contains 19 residues. In DNA form, the CDR3 reads TGTGCCAGCAGCCCCACCCTACTAGCGGGGGACTCTGGGGCCAACGTCCTGACTTTC. It specifies CASSPTLLAGDSGANVLTF.